This TCR beta chain was documented in a study of cytomegalovirus exposure and HLA in healthy donors. PCR involved 60 Vbeta and 13 Jbeta primers. Clones were sequenced by immunoSEQ multiplex PCR, and TCRdb holds only the in-frame ones, with some missing. The table lists some 200,000 clones, over 70% of them singletons. Trimming left V 0 bases short and J 3 bases short, with 12 bases between. CDR1 is SGHNT and CDR2 is YYREEE in the germline V gene (reference sequence). CDR3 size: 16 residues. Sequencing was carried out using PBMCs. This chain joins TRBV5-4 and TRBJ1-4; D might be TRBD1 (6 bases). This TCR came from an older woman in good health and CMV-seropositive. This CDR3 reads CASSLGAGAANEKLFF. The CDR3 nucleotides read TGTGCCAGCAGCTTGGGAGCAGGGGCGGCTAATGAAAAACTGTTTTTT.